A selection of T cell receptor beta chains follows, all from one sample in a study of tumor-infiltrating lymphocytes in localized non-small cell lung cancer. The table came from immunoSEQ multiplex PCR; TCRdb's copy has only in-frame clones and leaves some out. The sample holds approximately 12,000 clones, more than 65% seen once. Input material: lung tumor tissue. The receptor set was obtained from a human donor with non-small cell lung cancer. CDR3s include the opening cysteine and the closing phenylalanine or tryptophan. The order of the fields is D gene, V gene, clone size, J gene, CDR3 DNA, CDR3 protein. A D gene is named only where the DNA matches it firmly. Clone size appears in some rows only: once, few, many, or a class for an expanded clone.

d_gene: .; v_gene: TRBV5-1; abundance: .; j_gene: TRBJ2-7; CDR3nt: TGCGCCAGCAGCGCTCGCCCTACGGGACGGACACCCTACGAGCAGTACTTC; CDR3aa: CASSARPTGRTPYEQYF
d_gene: .; v_gene: TRBV7-6; abundance: .; j_gene: TRBJ2-7; CDR3nt: TGTGCCAGCAGCTCACCTGGGGGCTACGAGCAGTACTTC; CDR3aa: CASSSPGGYEQYF
d_gene: .; v_gene: TRBV7-2; abundance: .; j_gene: TRBJ1-1; CDR3nt: TGTGCCAGCAGCTTATCTCCAGCAATGAACACTGAAGCTTTCTTT; CDR3aa: CASSLSPAMNTEAFF
d_gene: .; v_gene: TRBV29-1; abundance: .; j_gene: TRBJ2-2; CDR3nt: TGCAGCGTTGAATTGCCGACTAAGAACACCGGGGAGCTGTTTTTT; CDR3aa: CSVELPTKNTGELFF
d_gene: .; v_gene: TRBV5-1; abundance: .; j_gene: TRBJ1-3; CDR3nt: TGCGCCAGCAGCGCGGGGGGGACCTACTCCTCTGGAAACACCATATATTTT; CDR3aa: CASSAGGTYSSGNTIYF
d_gene: TRBD1; v_gene: TRBV6-1; abundance: .; j_gene: TRBJ1-2; CDR3nt: TGTGCCACGCGGGACAGGGGTGTGGGCTACACCTTC; CDR3aa: CATRDRGVGYTF
d_gene: .; v_gene: TRBV6-1; abundance: once; j_gene: TRBJ1-6; CDR3nt: TGTGCCAGCAGTGAAAGGCAGGGGAATTCACCCCTCCACTTT; CDR3aa: CASSERQGNSPLHF
d_gene: TRBD1; v_gene: TRBV15; abundance: .; j_gene: TRBJ2-7; CDR3nt: TGTGCCACCAGCAGAGACCTGGGACAGGGATACTTC; CDR3aa: CATSRDLGQGYF
d_gene: .; v_gene: TRBV29-1; abundance: .; j_gene: TRBJ2-1; CDR3nt: TGCAGTGGGAGAAAGGGTTCGAATGAGCAGTTCTTC; CDR3aa: CSGRKGSNEQFF
d_gene: .; v_gene: TRBV7-8; abundance: once; j_gene: TRBJ1-3; CDR3nt: TGTGCCAGCAGCTTGAGTGATAGCTCTGGAAACACCATATATTTT; CDR3aa: CASSLSDSSGNTIYF
d_gene: TRBD1; v_gene: TRBV5-4; abundance: once; j_gene: TRBJ2-5; CDR3nt: TGTGCCAGCAGTGCCGGGACAGACCAAGAGACCCAGTACTTC; CDR3aa: CASSAGTDQETQYF
d_gene: .; v_gene: TRBV5-1; abundance: .; j_gene: TRBJ1-1; CDR3nt: TGCGCCAGCAGCTTGGTACAGGGCGACACTGAAGCTTTCTTT; CDR3aa: CASSLVQGDTEAFF
d_gene: TRBD2; v_gene: TRBV4-1; abundance: .; j_gene: TRBJ2-5; CDR3nt: TGCGCCAGCAGCCAAGAGATTAGCGGGGGGGATATCCGGGAGACCCAGTACTTC; CDR3aa: CASSQEISGGDIRETQYF
d_gene: .; v_gene: TRBV9; abundance: .; j_gene: TRBJ2-3; CDR3nt: TGTGCCAGCAGCGTCGGGACCAACACAGATACGCAGTATTTT; CDR3aa: CASSVGTNTDTQYF
d_gene: .; v_gene: TRBV18; abundance: .; j_gene: TRBJ1-3; CDR3nt: TGTGCCAGCTCACCCCATCTGTACAGGCTCTCTGGAAACACCATATATTTT; CDR3aa: CASSPHLYRLSGNTIYF